This section outlines one TCR beta chain sequence together with its context. With 3 bases removed from V and 1 base from J, the gap between germline ends came to 4 bases. The CDR3 is 12 residues long. The V gene's germline CDR1 is SGHRS and CDR2 YFSETQ. This sample was taken from a study of cytomegalovirus exposure and HLA in healthy donors. Unrecorded immune exposures were likely, despite nominal health at sampling. PCR primers comprised 60 Vbeta and 13 Jbeta primers. Assay: immunoSEQ multiplex PCR; the TCRdb copy retains only in-frame clones and omits some. Here the sample spans more than 200,000 clones, 82% being singletons.

Sequenced sample: PBMCs. This chain joins TRBV5-1 and TRBJ2-5; D uncertain. The origin of this receptor is a man in his forties in good health and CMV-seropositive. The chain's CDR3 is CASSWAQETQYF. For the CDR3, the DNA is TGCGCCAGCAGCTGGGCCCAAGAGACCCAGTACTTC. The full variable domain, rest sourced from reference TRBV5-1 and TRBJ2-5, is KAGVTQTPRYLIKTRGQQVTLSCSPISGHRSVSWYQQTPGQGLQFLFEYFSETQRNKGNFPGRFSGRQFSNSRSEMNVSTLELGDSALYLCASSWAQETQYFGPGTRLLVL.